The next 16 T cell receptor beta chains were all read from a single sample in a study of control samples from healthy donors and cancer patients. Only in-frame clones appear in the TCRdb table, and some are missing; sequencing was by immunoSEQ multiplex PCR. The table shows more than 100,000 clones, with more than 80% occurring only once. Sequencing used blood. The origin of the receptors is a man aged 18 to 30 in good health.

CDR3 in amino acids: CASSPAGQGAIEQFF. CDR3 coding DNA: TGTGCCAGCAGTCCGGCCGGACAGGGGGCGATTGAGCAGTTCTTC. The genes are TRBV27 and TRBJ2-1; TRBD1 agrees at 11 bases. This CDR3 has 15 amino acids. Germline-derived CDR1 and CDR2 are MNHEY and SMNVEV (reference sequence). V lost 5 bases to trimming and J lost 9 bases; unmatched junction nucleotides: 9.

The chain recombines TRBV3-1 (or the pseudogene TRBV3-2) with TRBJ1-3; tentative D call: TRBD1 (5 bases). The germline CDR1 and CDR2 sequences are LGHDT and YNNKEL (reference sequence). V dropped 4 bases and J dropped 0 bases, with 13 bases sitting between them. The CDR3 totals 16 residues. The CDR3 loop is CASSPPRGGSGNTIYF. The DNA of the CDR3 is TGTGCCAGCAGCCCACCCCGCGGGGGCTCTGGAAACACCATATATTTT.

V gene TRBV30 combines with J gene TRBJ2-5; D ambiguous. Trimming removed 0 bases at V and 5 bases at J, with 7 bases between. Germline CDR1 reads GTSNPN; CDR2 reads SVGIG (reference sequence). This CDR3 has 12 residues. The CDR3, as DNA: TGTGCCTGGAGTGTACGACCGGAGACCCAGTACTTC. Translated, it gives CAWSVRPETQYF. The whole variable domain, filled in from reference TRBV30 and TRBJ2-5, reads SQTIHQWPATLVQPVGSPLSLECTVEGTSNPNLYWYRQAAGRGLQLLFYSVGIGQISSEVPQNLSASRPQDRQFILSSKKLLLSDSGFYLCAWSVRPETQYFGPGTRLLVL.

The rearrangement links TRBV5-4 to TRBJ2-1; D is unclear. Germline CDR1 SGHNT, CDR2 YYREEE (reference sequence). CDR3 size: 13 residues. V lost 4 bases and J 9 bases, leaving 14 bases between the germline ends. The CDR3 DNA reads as TGTGCCAGCAGCCCGAGTGTAGTCGGTGAGCAGTTCTTC. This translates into CASSPSVVGEQFF.

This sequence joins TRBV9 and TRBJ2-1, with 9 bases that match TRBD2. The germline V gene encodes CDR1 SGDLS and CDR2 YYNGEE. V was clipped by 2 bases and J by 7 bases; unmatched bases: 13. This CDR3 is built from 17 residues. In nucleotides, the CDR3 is TGTGCCAGCAGCGTCTCGGGACCCGGACTAGCGCCAAATGAGCAGTTCTTC. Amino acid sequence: CASSVSGPGLAPNEQFF.

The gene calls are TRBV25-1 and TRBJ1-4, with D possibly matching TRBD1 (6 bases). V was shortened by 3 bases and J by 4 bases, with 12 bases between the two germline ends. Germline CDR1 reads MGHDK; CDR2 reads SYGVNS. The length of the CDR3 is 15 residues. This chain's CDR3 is CASSDTGSGNEKLFF. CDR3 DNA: TGTGCCAGCAGTGATACAGGGTCTGGTAATGAAAAACTGTTTTTT.

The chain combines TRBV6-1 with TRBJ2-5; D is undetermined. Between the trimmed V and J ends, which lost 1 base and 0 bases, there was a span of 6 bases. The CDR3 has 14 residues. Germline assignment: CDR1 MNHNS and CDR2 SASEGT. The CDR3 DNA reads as TGTGCCAGCAGTGAAGTCGTACACCAAGAGACCCAGTACTTC. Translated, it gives CASSEVVHQETQYF.

CDR3 sequence (DNA): TGTGCCAGCAGTGAGGACCGGACTAATGAAAAACTGTTTTTT. Translated: CASSEDRTNEKLFF. This chain uses TRBV25-1 with TRBJ1-4; unclear D gene. The CDR3 runs 14 residues. In germline, CDR1 is MGHDK, CDR2 SYGVNS. Trimming stripped 3 bases from V and 2 bases from J, with 7 bases between.

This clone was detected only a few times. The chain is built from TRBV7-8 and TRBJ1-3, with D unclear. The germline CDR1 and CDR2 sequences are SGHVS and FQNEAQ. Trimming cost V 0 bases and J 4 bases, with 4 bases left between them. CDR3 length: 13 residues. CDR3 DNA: TGTGCCAGCAGCTTAGCGCCGGGAAACACCATATATTTT. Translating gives CASSLAPGNTIYF.

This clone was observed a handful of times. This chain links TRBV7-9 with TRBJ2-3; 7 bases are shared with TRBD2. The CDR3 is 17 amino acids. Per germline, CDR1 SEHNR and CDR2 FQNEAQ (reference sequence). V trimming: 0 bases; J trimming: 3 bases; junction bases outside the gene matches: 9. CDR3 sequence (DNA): TGTGCCAGCAGCTTAGCCACGACTAGCCCCTCGACAGATACGCAGTATTTT. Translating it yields CASSLATTSPSTDTQYF.

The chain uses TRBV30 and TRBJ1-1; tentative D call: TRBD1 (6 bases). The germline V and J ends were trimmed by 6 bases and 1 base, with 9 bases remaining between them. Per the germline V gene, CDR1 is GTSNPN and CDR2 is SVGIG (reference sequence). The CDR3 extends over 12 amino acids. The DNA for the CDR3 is TGTGCCTGTACAGGGAGGAACACTGAAGCTTTCTTT. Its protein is CACTGRNTEAFF.

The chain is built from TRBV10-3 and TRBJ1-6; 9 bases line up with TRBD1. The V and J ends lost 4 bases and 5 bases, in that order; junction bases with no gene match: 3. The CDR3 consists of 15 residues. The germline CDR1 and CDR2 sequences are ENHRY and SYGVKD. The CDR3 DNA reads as TGTGCCATCAGTGCGGGACAGGGAGATAATTCACCCCTCCACTTT. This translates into CAISAGQGDNSPLHF.

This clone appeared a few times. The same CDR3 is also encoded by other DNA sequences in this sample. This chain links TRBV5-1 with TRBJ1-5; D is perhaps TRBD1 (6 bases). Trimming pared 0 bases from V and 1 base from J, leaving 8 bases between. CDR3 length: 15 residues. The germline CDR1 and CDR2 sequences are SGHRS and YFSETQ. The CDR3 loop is CASSLEGGSNQPQHF. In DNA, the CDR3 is TGCGCCAGCAGCTTGGAAGGGGGAAGCAATCAGCCCCAGCATTTT.

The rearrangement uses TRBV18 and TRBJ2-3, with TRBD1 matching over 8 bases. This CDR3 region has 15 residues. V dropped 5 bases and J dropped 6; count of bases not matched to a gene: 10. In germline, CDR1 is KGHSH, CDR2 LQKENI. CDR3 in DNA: TGTGCCAGCTCAGGAGGGACAGGAGCTTCCGATACGCAGTATTTT. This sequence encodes CASSGGTGASDTQYF.

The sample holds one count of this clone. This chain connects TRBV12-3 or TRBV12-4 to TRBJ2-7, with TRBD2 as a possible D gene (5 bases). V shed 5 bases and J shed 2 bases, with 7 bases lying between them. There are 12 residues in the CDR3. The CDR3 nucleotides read TGTGCCAGCAGTCGGACTCCCTACGAGCAGTACGTC. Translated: CASSRTPYEQYV.

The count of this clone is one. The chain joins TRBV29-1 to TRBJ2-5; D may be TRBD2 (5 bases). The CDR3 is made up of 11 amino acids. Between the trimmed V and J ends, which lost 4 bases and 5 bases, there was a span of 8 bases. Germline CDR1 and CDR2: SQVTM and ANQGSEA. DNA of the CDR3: TGCAGCGTTGCTCCGGGGGAGACCCAGTACTTC. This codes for CSVAPGETQYF.